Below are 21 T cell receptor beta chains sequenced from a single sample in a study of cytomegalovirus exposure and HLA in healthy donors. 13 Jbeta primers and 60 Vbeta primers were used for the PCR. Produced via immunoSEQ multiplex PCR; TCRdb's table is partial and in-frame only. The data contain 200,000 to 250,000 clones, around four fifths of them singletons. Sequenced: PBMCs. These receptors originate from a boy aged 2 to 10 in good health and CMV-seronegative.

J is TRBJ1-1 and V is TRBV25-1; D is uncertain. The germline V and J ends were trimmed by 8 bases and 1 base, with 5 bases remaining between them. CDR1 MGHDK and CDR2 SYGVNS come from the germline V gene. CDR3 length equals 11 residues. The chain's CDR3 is CASAGNTEAFF. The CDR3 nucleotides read TGTGCCAGCGCGGGGAACACTGAAGCTTTCTTT.

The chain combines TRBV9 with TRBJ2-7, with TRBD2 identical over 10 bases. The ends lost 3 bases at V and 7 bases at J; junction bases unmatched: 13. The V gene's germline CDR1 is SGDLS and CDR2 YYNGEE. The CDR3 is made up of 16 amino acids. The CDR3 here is CASSDSLAGSPWEQYF. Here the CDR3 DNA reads TGTGCCAGCAGCGACTCACTAGCGGGATCCCCTTGGGAGCAGTACTTC.

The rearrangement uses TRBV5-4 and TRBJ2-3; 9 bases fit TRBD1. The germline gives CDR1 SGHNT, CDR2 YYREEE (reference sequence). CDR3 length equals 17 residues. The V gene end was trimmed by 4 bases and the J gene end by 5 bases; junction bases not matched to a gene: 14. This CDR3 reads CASSAQDRGFEGDTQYF. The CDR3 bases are TGTGCCAGCAGCGCCCAGGACAGGGGCTTTGAAGGAGATACGCAGTATTTT.

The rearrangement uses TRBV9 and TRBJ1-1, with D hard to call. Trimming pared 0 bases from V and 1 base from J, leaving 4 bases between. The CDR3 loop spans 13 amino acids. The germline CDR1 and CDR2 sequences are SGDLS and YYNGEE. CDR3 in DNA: TGTGCCAGCAGCGTAGGTAGGAACACTGAAGCTTTCTTT. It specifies CASSVGRNTEAFF.

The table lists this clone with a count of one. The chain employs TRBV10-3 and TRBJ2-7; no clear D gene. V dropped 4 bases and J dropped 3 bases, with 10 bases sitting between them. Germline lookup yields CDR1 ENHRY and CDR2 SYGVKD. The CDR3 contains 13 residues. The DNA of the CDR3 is TGTGCCATCAGTGCCCCAGGCTACTACGAGCAGTACTTC. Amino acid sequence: CAISAPGYYEQYF.

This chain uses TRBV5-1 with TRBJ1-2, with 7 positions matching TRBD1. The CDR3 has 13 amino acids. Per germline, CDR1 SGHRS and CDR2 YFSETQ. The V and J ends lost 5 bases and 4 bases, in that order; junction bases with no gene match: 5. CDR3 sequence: CASRGTEAYGYTF. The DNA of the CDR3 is TGCGCCAGCAGGGGGACAGAAGCCTATGGCTACACCTTC. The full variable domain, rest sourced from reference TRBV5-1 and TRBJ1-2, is KAGVTQTPRYLIKTRGQQVTLSCSPISGHRSVSWYQQTPGQGLQFLFEYFSETQRNKGNFPGRFSGRQFSNSRSEMNVSTLELGDSALYLCASRGTEAYGYTFGSGTRLTVV.

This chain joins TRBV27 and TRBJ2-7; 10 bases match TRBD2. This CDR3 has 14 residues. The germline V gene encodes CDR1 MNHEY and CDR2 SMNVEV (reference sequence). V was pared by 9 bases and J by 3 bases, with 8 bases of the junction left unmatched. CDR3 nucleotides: TGTGCCAGTCGTTTAGCGGGAGGTATCTACGAGCAGTACTTC. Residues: CASRLAGGIYEQYF.

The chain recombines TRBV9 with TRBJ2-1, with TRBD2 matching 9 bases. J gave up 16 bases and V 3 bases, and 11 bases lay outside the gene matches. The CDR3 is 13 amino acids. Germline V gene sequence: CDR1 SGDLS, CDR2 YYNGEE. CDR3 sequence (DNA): TGTGCCAGCAGCGCAGGGGAAGCGGGGGGACAATTCTTC. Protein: CASSAGEAGGQFF.

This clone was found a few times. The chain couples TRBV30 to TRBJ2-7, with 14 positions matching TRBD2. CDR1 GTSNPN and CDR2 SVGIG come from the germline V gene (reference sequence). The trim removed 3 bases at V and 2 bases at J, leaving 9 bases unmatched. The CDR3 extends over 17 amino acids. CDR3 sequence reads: CAWSSPGLAGATYEQYF. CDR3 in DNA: TGTGCCTGGAGCTCACCGGGACTAGCGGGGGCCACCTACGAGCAGTACTTC.

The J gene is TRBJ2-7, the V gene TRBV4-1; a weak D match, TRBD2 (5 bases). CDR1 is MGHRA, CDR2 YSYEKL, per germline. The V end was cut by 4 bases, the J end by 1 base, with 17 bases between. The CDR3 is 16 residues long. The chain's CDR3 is CASSRDPTRLSYEQYF. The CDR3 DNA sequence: TGCGCCAGCAGCCGAGACCCCACTAGATTATCCTACGAGCAGTACTTC.

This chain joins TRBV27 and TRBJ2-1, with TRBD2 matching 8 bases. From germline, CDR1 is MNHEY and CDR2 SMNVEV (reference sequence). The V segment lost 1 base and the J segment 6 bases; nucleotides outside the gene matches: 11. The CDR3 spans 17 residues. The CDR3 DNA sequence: TGTGCCAGCAGTTTATACCCGGGACTAGTGGGGCTCAATGAGCAGTTCTTC. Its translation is CASSLYPGLVGLNEQFF.

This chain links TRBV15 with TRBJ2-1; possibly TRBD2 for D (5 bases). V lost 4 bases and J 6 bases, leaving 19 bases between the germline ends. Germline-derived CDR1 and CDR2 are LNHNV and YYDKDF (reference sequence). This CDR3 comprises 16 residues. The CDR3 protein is CATSNMAEGWGNEQFF. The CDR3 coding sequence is TGTGCCACCAGCAACATGGCCGAGGGCTGGGGCAATGAGCAGTTCTTC.

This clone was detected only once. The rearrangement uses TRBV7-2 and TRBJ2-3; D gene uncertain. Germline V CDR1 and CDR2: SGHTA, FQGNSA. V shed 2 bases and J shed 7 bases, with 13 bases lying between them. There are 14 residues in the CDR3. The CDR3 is CASSLLRQSNTQYF. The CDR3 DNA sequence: TGTGCCAGCAGCTTACTCAGGCAGTCGAATACGCAGTATTTT.

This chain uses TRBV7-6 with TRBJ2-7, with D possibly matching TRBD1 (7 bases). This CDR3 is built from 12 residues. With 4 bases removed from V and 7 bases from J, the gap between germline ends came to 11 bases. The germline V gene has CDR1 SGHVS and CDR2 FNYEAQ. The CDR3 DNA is TGTGCCAGCAGCTCGACAGGGAGGGAGCAGTACTTC. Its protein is CASSSTGREQYF. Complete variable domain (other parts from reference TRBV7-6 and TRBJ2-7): GAGVSQSPRYKVTKRGQDVALRCDPISGHVSLYWYRQALGQGPEFLTYFNYEAQQDKSGLPNDRFSAERPEGSISTLTIQRTEQRDSAMYRCASSSTGREQYFGPGTRLTVT.

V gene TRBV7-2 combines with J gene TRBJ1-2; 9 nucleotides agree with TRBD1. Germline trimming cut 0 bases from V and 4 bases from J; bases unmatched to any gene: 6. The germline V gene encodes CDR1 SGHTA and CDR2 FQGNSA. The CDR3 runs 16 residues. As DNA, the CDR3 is TGTGCCAGCAGCTTAGCGAGTACAGGGGGCACCTATGGCTACACCTTC. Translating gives CASSLASTGGTYGYTF. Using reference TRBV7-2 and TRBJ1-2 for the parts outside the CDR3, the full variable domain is GAGVSQSPSNKVTEKGKDVELRCDPISGHTALYWYRQSLGQGLEFLIYFQGNSAPDKSGLPSDRFSAERTGGSVSTLTIQRTQQEDSAVYLCASSLASTGGTYGYTFGSGTRLTVV.

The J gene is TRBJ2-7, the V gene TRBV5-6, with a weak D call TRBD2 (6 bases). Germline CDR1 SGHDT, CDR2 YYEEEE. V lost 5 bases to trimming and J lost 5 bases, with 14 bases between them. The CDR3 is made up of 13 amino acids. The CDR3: CASSPGTLDEQYF. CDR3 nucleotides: TGTGCCAGCAGTCCCGGGACTTTGGACGAGCAGTACTTC.

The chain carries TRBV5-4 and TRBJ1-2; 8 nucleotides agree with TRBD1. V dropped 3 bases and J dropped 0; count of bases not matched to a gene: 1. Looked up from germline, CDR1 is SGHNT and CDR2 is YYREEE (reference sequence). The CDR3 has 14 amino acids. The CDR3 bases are TGTGCCAGCAGCTACAGGGGGTCTAACTATGGCTACACCTTC. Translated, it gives CASSYRGSNYGYTF.

The CDR3 reads CASSSILGDTQYF. The CDR3 DNA reads TGTGCCAGCAGCTCGATACTAGGGGATACGCAGTATTTT. The rearrangement uses TRBV7-9 and TRBJ2-3; TRBD2 is a possible D gene (5 bases). The CDR3 length is 13 residues. Trimming pared 4 bases from V and 6 bases from J, leaving 11 bases between. CDR1 and CDR2 (germline): SEHNR, FQNEAQ (reference sequence).

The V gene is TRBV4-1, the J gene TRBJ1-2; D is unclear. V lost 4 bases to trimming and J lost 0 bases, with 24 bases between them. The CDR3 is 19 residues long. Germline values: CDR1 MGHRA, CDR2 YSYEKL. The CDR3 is CASSPGPFPLQRANYGYTF. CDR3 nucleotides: TGCGCCAGCAGCCCCGGGCCCTTTCCCCTACAGAGGGCTAACTATGGCTACACCTTC.

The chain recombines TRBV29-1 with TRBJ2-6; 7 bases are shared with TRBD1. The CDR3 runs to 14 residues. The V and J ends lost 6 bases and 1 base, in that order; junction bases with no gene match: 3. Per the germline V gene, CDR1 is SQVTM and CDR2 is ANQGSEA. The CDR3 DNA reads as TGCAGCGTCCCAGGGGGTTCTGGGGCCAACGTCCTGACTTTC. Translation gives CSVPGGSGANVLTF.

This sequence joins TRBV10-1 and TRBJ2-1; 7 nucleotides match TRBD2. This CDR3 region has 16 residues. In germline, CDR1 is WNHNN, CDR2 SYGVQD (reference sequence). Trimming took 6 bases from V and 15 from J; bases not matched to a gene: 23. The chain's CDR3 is CASRAGLHNEQFARFF. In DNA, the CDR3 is TGCGCCAGCAGAGCGGGACTGCACAATGAGCAGTTCGCTCGGTTCTTC.